The T cell receptor (beta chain) under discussion was sequenced for a study of tumor and adjacent non-tumor tissue in lung cancer. About the study: Each sample yielded about 4.17 million productive TCRbeta reads on average. General study findings and limits: Tumor tissue had significantly higher TCR diversity than normal lung.

There are many counts of this clonotype. Its antigen remains unidentified. A modified ARM-PCR protocol with three rounds of nested PCR amplified TCRbeta. Via MiXCR, TCRdb re-called the multiplex PCR reads, giving one row per CDR3 protein. Of 120,000 or so distinct CDR3 sequences listed, around three fifths were seen once; the top ten hold roughly 13%. The CDR3 extends over 14 amino acids. Trimming cost V 7 bases and J 7 bases; bases outside gene matches: 11. This sample's RNA came from whole unsorted tissue. Input material: lung tumor tissue. This sequence originates from a man aged 25 to 45 with non-small cell lung cancer. This chain links TRBV12-3 or TRBV12-4 with TRBJ2-7; TRBD2 agrees at 9 bases. CDR3 region: CASKRVMAGGEQYF. The CDR3 region has the DNA TGTGCCAGCAAAAGGGTCATGGCGGGAGGGGAGCAGTACTTC.